This passage covers 11 T cell receptor beta chains from one sample sequenced in a study of identical twins. TCRdb re-derived calls from the 5' RACE reads in MiXCR, one entry per CDR3 protein. The sample records hundreds of thousands of distinct CDR3 sequences, roughly 9.7% being singletons. The data were also submitted as part of a second study, on yellow fever vaccine responses in identical twins.

The sequenced material came from CD8+ T cells sorted from blood. Receptors originate from a woman under 30 in good health.

Only a few counts were recorded for this clonotype. This chain connects TRBV20-1 to TRBJ2-2; 12 bases map to TRBD2. Unmatched junction bases numbered 9, after V lost 0 bases and J lost 4 bases. Germline V gene sequence: CDR1 DFQATT, CDR2 SNEGSKA (reference sequence). CDR3 size: 18 residues. The CDR3 coding sequence is TGCAGTGCTAGAGATGGGCGGGGGACTAGCGGGTCCACCGGGGAGCTGTTTTTT. Translation gives CSARDGRGTSGSTGELFF.

This clonotype was seen many times. The chain is built from TRBV7-2 and TRBJ2-3; 8 nucleotides line up with TRBD2. Germline CDR1 and CDR2: SGHTA and FQGNSA. V lost 4 bases to trimming and J lost 6 bases; unmatched junction nucleotides: 6. This CDR3 comprises 14 residues. CDR3 sequence (DNA): TGTGCCAGCAGCTCCGGACTAGCATCTGATACGCAGTATTTT. It translates to CASSSGLASDTQYF.

This clonotype was found many times. The V call is TRBV6-5, the J call TRBJ2-7; D is ambiguous. Looked up from germline, CDR1 is MNHEY and CDR2 is SVGAGI. The CDR3 is made up of 11 amino acids. The V end lost 5 bases, the J end lost 3 bases, and 5 bases lay between the germline ends. Here the CDR3 reads CASSNYYEQYF. DNA of the CDR3: TGTGCCAGCAGTAACTACTACGAGCAGTACTTC.

This clonotype has only a few counts. V usage is TRBV7-9 and J usage is TRBJ1-4; TRBD1 is a possible D gene (6 bases). Germline CDR1 SEHNR, CDR2 FQNEAQ (reference sequence). This CDR3 comprises 15 residues. V was pared by 3 bases and J by 6 bases, with 14 bases between. This chain's CDR3 is CASSFPGGGDEKLFF. CDR3 bases: TGTGCCAGCAGCTTCCCGGGGGGGGGCGATGAAAAACTGTTTTTT.

Only a few counts were recorded for this clonotype. The CDR3 bases are TGCAGTTCACCTAGCGGAAGCACAGATACGCAGTATTTT. Encoded protein: CSSPSGSTDTQYF. The J gene is TRBJ2-3, the V gene TRBV29-1; TRBD2 matches 7 bases. The CDR3 spans 13 residues. Germline V CDR1 and CDR2: SQVTM, ANQGSEA.

There are a few counts of this clonotype. The chain links TRBV14 to TRBJ1-1; D not certain. Germline V CDR1 and CDR2: SGHDN, FVKESK. Trimming took 0 bases from V and 3 from J, leaving 17 bases between them. The CDR3 runs to 17 residues. The CDR3 DNA sequence: TGTGCCAGCAGCCAAGACGAAAGAGCAGGCGGCTACACTGAAGCTTTCTTT. As protein: CASSQDERAGGYTEAFF.

This clonotype was counted between two and nine times. The gene calls are TRBV7-9 and TRBJ2-1; 8 nucleotides agree with TRBD1. V shed 0 bases, J shed 5 bases, and the junction held 9 bases outside the gene matches. The CDR3 has 17 residues. Germline CDR1 is SEHNR and CDR2 is FQNEAQ (reference sequence). The CDR3, as DNA: TGTGCCAGCAGCTTAGCTGCTAGGACAGGGAACGACAATGAGCAGTTCTTC. This sequence encodes CASSLAARTGNDNEQFF.

This clonotype was counted many times. The V gene is TRBV12-3 or TRBV12-4, the J gene TRBJ2-3, with TRBD2 matching over 7 bases. V was clipped by 8 bases and J by 2 bases; unmatched bases: 13. CDR3 length: 16 amino acids. The CDR3 region has the DNA TGTGCCAGCCAACGCTCTCTAGCGGCTTTCACAGATACGCAGTATTTT. Translation: CASQRSLAAFTDTQYF.

This clonotype was observed at least ten times. The chain links TRBV29-1 to TRBJ2-5; tentatively, D is TRBD1 (6 bases). The CDR3 is 12 residues long. Between the trimmed V and J ends, which lost 7 bases and 1 base, there was a span of 10 bases. The germline V gene has CDR1 SQVTM and CDR2 ANQGSEA. The CDR3 loop reads CSAWDTQETQYF. The CDR3 nucleotides read TGCAGCGCCTGGGACACCCAAGAGACCCAGTACTTC.

This clonotype was recorded at least ten times. The rearrangement links TRBV29-1 to TRBJ2-7; 7 nucleotides line up with TRBD1. This CDR3 is built from 13 residues. The J segment lost 3 bases and the V segment lost 2 bases, leaving 4 bases of the junction unmatched. Germline lookup yields CDR1 SQVTM and CDR2 ANQGSEA. The CDR3 sequence is CSVETGENYEQYF. CDR3 DNA sequence: TGCAGCGTTGAAACAGGGGAAAACTACGAGCAGTACTTC.

The chain combines TRBV15 with TRBJ2-7, with 7 bases that match TRBD2. V trimming: 6 bases; J trimming: 1 base; junction bases outside the gene matches: 12. This CDR3 region has 16 residues. Germline CDR1 and CDR2: LNHNV and YYDKDF (reference sequence). CDR3 loop: CATRPATSARSYEQYF. The CDR3 DNA reads TGTGCCACCAGGCCAGCAACTAGCGCTAGGTCCTACGAGCAGTACTTC.